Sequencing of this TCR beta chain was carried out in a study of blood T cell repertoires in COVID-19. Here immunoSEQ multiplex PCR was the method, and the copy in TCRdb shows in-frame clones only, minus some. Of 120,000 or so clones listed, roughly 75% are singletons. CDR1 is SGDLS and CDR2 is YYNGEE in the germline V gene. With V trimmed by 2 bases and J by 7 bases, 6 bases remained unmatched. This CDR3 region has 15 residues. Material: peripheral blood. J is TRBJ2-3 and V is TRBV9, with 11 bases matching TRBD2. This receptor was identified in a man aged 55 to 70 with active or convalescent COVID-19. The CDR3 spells CASSVTSGSGYTQYF. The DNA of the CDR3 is TGTGCCAGCAGCGTCACTAGCGGGAGTGGCTATACGCAGTATTTT.